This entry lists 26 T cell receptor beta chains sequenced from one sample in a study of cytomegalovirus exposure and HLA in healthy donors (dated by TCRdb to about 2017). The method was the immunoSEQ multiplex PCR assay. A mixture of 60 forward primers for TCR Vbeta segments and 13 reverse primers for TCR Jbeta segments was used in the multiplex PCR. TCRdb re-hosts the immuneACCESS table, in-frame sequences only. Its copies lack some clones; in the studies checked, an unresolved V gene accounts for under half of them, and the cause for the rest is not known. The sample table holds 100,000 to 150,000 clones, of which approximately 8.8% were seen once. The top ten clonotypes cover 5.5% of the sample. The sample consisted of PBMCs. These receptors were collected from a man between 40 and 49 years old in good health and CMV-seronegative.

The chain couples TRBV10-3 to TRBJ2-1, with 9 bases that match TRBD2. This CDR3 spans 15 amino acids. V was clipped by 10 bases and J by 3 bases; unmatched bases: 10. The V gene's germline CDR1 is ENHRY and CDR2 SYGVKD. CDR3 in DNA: TGTGCCACTACTCCCATAGCGGGGGACTACAATGAGCAGTTCTTC. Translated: CATTPIAGDYNEQFF.

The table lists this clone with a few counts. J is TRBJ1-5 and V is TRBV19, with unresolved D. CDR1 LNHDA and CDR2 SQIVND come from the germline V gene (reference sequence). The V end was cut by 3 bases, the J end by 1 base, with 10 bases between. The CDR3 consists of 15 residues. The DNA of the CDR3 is TGTGCCAGTAGTATGGGCACCTTCAGCAATCAGCCCCAGCATTTT. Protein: CASSMGTFSNQPQHF.

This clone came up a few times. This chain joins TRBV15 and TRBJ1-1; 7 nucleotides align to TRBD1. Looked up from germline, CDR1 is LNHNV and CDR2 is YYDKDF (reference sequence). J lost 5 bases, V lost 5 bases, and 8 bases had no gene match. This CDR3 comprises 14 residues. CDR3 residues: CATSYRQGGTEAFF. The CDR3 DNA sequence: TGTGCCACCAGCTACCGACAGGGAGGAACTGAAGCTTTCTTT. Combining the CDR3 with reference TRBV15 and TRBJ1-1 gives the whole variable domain DAMVIQNPRYQVTQFGKPVTLSCSQTLNHNVMYWYQQKSSQAPKLLFHYYDKDFNNEADTPDNFQSRRPNTSFCFLDIRSPGLGDTAMYLCATSYRQGGTEAFFGQGTRLTVV.

The CDR3 coding sequence is TGTGCCAGCAGCCAAGATTGGCAGAGAAGCGGTTTTACTGAAGCTTTCTTT. Translation: CASSQDWQRSGFTEAFF. The V call is TRBV14, the J call TRBJ1-1; D uncertain. Trimming took off 0 bases at V and 5 bases at J, with 19 bases between the two ends. Germline lookup yields CDR1 SGHDN and CDR2 FVKESK. The CDR3 is made up of 17 amino acids.

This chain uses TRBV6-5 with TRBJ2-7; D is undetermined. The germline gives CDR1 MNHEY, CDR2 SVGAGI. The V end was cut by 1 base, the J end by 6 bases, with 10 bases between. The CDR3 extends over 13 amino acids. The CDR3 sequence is CASSYWPGGEQYF. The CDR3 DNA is TGTGCCAGCAGTTACTGGCCCGGCGGCGAGCAGTACTTC.

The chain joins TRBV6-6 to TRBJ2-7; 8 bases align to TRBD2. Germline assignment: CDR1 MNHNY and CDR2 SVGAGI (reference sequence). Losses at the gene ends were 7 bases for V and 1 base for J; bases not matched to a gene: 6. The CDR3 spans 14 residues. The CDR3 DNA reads TGTGCCAGCACCTGGGGCGGGGGGTCCTACGAGCAGTACTTC. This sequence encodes CASTWGGGSYEQYF.

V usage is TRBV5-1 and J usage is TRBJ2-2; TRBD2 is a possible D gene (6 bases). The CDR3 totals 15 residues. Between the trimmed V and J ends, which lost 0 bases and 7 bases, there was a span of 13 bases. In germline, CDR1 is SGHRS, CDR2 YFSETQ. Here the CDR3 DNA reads TGCGCCAGCAGCTTGGGCCCGGGGGTAGACGGGGAGCTGTTTTTT. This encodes CASSLGPGVDGELFF. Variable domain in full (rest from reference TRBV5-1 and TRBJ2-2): KAGVTQTPRYLIKTRGQQVTLSCSPISGHRSVSWYQQTPGQGLQFLFEYFSETQRNKGNFPGRFSGRQFSNSRSEMNVSTLELGDSALYLCASSLGPGVDGELFFGEGSRLTVL.

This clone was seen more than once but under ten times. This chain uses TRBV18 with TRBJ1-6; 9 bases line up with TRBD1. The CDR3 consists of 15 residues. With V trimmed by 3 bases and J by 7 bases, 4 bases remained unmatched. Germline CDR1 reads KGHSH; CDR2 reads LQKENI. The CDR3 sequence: CASSPYRGRNSPLHF. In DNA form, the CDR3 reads TGTGCCAGCTCACCTTACAGGGGGCGCAATTCACCCCTCCACTTT.

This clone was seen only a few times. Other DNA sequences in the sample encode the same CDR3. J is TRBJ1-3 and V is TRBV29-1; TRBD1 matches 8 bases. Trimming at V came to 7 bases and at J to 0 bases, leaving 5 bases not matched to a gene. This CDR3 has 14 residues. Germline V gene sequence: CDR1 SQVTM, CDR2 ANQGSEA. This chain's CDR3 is CSARQGSSGNTIYF. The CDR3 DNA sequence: TGCAGCGCTAGACAGGGGAGCTCTGGAAACACCATATATTTT.

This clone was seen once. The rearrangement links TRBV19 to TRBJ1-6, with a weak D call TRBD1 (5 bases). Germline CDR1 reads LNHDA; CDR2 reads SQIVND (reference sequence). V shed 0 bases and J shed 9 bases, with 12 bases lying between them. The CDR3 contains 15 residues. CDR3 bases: TGTGCCAGTAGTATAGATTCTCAGGGAAGTTCACCCCTCCACTTT. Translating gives CASSIDSQGSSPLHF.

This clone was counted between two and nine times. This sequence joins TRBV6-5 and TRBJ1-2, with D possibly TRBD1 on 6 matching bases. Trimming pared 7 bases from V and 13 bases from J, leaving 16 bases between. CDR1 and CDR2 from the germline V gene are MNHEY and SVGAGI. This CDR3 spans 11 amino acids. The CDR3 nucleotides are TGTGCCAGCAAAACCACAGGGAGCGTCACCTTC. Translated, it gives CASKTTGSVTF.

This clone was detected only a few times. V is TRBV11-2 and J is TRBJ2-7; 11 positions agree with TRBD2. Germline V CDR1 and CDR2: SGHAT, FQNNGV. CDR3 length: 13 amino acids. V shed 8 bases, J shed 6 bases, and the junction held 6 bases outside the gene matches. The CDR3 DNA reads TGTGCCAGCTTAGCGGGGGGGCCTGTCGAGCAGTACTTC. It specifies CASLAGGPVEQYF. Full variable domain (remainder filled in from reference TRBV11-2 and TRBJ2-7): EAGVAQSPRYKIIEKRQSVAFWCNPISGHATLYWYQQILGQGPKLLIQFQNNGVVDDSQLPKDRFSAERLKGVDSTLKIQPAKLEDSAVYLCASLAGGPVEQYFGPGTRLTVT.

The CDR3 protein is CASSSATTGGQHF. CDR3 in DNA: TGTGCCAGCAGTTCCGCTACGACAGGGGGCCAGCATTTT. The rearrangement joins TRBV27 to TRBJ1-5; 9 positions agree with TRBD1. V lost 4 bases and J lost 12; bases outside the gene matches: 7. CDR1 MNHEY and CDR2 SMNVEV come from the germline V gene (reference sequence). CDR3 size: 13 residues.

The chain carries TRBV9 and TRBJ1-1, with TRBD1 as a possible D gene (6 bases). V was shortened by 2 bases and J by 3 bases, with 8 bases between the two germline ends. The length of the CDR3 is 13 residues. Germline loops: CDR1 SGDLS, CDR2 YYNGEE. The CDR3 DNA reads TGTGCCAGCAGCGTTAACAGGGACACTGAAGCTTTCTTT. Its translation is CASSVNRDTEAFF.

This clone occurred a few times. CDR3 sequence: CASSLGRVAGEETQYF. DNA of the CDR3: TGTGCCAGCAGCTTAGGGAGGGTAGCGGGAGAAGAGACCCAGTACTTC. The genes are TRBV7-8 and TRBJ2-5; 9 bases agree with TRBD2. The CDR3 extends over 16 amino acids. Germline V gene sequence: CDR1 SGHVS, CDR2 FQNEAQ. V was clipped by 1 base and J by 3 bases; unmatched bases: 6.

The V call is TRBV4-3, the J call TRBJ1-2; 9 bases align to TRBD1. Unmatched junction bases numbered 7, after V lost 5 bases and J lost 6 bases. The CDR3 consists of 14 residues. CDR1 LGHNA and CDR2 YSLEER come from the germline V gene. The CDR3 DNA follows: TGCGCCAGCAGCACCGGGACAGGGATGAATGGCTACACCTTC. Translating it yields CASSTGTGMNGYTF.

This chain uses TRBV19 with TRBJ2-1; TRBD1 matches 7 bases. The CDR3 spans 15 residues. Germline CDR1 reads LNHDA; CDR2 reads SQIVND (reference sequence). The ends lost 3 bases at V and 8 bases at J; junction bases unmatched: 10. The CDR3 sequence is CASSIRGGARDEQFF. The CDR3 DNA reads TGTGCCAGTAGTATTCGAGGGGGCGCAAGGGATGAGCAGTTCTTC. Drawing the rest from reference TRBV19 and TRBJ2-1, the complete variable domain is DGGITQSPKYLFRKEGQNVTLSCEQNLNHDAMYWYRQDPGQGLRLIYYSQIVNDFQKGDIAEGYSVSREKKESFPLTVTSAQKNPTAFYLCASSIRGGARDEQFFGPGTRLTVL.

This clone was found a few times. The CDR3 is CASAQGTEAFF. CDR3 coding DNA: TGTGCCAGTGCCCAGGGCACTGAAGCTTTCTTT. V is TRBV7-9 and J is TRBJ1-1; D is possibly TRBD1 (5 bases). Germline CDR1 is SEHNR and CDR2 is FQNEAQ (reference sequence). This CDR3 contains 11 residues. The germline V and J ends were trimmed by 9 bases and 4 bases, with 9 bases remaining between them.

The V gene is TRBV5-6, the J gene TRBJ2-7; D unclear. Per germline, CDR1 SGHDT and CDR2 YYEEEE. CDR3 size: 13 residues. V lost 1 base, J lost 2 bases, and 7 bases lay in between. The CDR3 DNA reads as TGTGCCAGCAGCTTGAAAGGAGCCTACGAGCAGTACTTC. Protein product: CASSLKGAYEQYF.

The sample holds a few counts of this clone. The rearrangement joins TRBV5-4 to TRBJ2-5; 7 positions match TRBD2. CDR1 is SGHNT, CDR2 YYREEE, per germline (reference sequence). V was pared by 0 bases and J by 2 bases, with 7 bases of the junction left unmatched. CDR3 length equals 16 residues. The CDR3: CASSLETGGLQETQYF. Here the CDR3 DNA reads TGTGCCAGCAGCTTGGAGACGGGGGGACTACAAGAGACCCAGTACTTC. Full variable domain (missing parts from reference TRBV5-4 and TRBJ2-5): ETGVTQSPTHLIKTRGQQVTLRCSSQSGHNTVSWYQQALGQGPQFIFQYYREEENGRGNFPPRFSGLQFPNYSSELNVNALELDDSALYLCASSLETGGLQETQYFGPGTRLLVL.

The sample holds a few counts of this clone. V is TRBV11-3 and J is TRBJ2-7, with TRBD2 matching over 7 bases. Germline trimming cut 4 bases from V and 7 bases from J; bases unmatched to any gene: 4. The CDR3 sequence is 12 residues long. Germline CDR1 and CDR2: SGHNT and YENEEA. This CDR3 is CASSSLGGEQYF. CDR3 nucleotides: TGTGCCAGCAGCTCCCTGGGAGGGGAGCAGTACTTC.

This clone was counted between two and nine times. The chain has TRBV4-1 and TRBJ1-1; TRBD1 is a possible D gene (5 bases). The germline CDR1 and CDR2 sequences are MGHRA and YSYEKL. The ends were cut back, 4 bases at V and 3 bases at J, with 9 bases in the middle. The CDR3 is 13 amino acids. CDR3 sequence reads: CASSPQGDTEAFF. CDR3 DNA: TGCGCCAGCAGCCCTCAAGGGGACACTGAAGCTTTCTTT.

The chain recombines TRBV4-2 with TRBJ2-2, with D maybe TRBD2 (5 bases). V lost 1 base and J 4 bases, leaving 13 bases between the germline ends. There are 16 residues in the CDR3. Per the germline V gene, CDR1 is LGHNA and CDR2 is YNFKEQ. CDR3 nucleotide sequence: TGTGCCAGCAGCCAAGTTCGGGGTGGTAGCACCGGGGAGCTGTTTTTT. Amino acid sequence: CASSQVRGGSTGELFF.

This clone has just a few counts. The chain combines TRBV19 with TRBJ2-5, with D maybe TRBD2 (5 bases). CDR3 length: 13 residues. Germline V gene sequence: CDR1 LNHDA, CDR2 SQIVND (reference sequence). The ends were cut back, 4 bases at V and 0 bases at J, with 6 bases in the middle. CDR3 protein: CASSTGNQETQYF. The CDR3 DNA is TGTGCCAGTAGTACGGGGAACCAAGAGACCCAGTACTTC.

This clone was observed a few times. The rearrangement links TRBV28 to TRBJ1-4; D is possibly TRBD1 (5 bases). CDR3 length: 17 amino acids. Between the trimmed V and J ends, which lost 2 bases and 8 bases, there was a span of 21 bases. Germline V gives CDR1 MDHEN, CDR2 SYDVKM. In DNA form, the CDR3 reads TGTGCCAGCAGTTTACCAACCGGGGGGGTACGGGAAGAAAAACTGTTTTTT. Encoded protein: CASSLPTGGVREEKLFF.

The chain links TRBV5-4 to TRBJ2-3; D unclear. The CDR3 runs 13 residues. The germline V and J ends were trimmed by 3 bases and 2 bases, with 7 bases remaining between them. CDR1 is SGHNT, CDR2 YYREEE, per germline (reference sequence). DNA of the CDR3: TGTGCCAGCAGCTGGCCTTCCACAGATACGCAGTATTTT. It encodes CASSWPSTDTQYF.